Shown below are 13 T cell receptor beta chains from a single sample sequenced in a study of CD8 T cells in Susac syndrome. An input of about 0.5 to 1 ug of RNA was subjected to reverse transcription using random hexamers. TCRdb ran MiXCR on the immunoSEQ multiplex PCR reads and lists one entry per CDR3 protein. The sample yields a few hundred thousand distinct CDR3 sequences, about 91% seen once. The sample was CD4+ T cells from PBMCs. The receptors derive from a human donor with multiple sclerosis.

The V gene is TRBV6-6, the J gene TRBJ2-7; D is unclear. Germline V CDR1 and CDR2: MNHNY, SVGAGI (reference sequence). Trimming took off 7 bases at V and 2 bases at J, with 9 bases between the two ends. CDR3 size: 12 residues. CDR3 DNA: TGTGCCAGCAACGGCAGAGCCTACGAGCAGTACTTC. Amino acid sequence: CASNGRAYEQYF.

The chain carries TRBV20-1 and TRBJ2-7; D not certain. There are 15 residues in the CDR3. V shed 6 bases and J shed 2 bases, with 20 bases lying between them. CDR1 is DFQATT, CDR2 SNEGSKA, per germline (reference sequence). CDR3 DNA sequence: TGCAGTGCGACTGCCCCGGGCTCGCCCCCCTACGAGCAGTACTTC. Encoded protein: CSATAPGSPPYEQYF.

For the CDR3, the DNA is TGCAGTGCTAGAGATCCCGTCCATGAGCAGTTCTTC. Protein sequence: CSARDPVHEQFF. V and J are TRBV20-1 and TRBJ2-1; D ambiguous. The CDR3 length is 12 residues. Trimming took 0 bases from V and 8 from J, leaving 8 bases between them. Germline V lookup: CDR1 DFQATT, CDR2 SNEGSKA (reference sequence).

This clonotype has only one observation. CDR3 nucleotide sequence: TGTGCCAGCAGCCAAGAGACGGGACACTTGATTTACGAGCAGTACTTC. Its translation: CASSQETGHLIYEQYF. J is TRBJ2-7 and V is TRBV4-2; possible D gene TRBD1, 6 bases. The germline V gene has CDR1 LGHNA and CDR2 YNFKEQ. The CDR3 runs 16 residues. V was shortened by 0 bases and J by 4 bases, with 16 bases between the two germline ends.

This rearrangement joins TRBV10-3 to TRBJ2-1; possibly TRBD2 for D (7 bases). The V gene lost 0 bases and the J gene lost 9 bases, with 12 bases spanning the gap. This CDR3 comprises 14 residues. Germline V gene lookup returns CDR1 ENHRY and CDR2 SYGVKD. The CDR3 sequence: CAISESQGGGEQFF. The DNA for the CDR3 is TGTGCCATCAGTGAGTCTCAGGGAGGGGGTGAGCAGTTCTTC.

The V gene is TRBV9, the J gene TRBJ2-7, with a weak D call TRBD1 (6 bases). Germline CDR1 SGDLS, CDR2 YYNGEE. The CDR3 covers 14 residues. Trimming stripped 3 bases from V and 0 bases from J, with 10 bases between. CDR3 residues: CASSATGSSYEQYF. DNA for the CDR3: TGTGCCAGCAGCGCGACAGGAAGCTCCTACGAGCAGTACTTC.

This chain joins TRBV3-1 and TRBJ1-1; no clear D. Germline V gene sequence: CDR1 LGHDT, CDR2 YNNKEL (reference sequence). The CDR3 covers 11 residues. V dropped 8 bases and J dropped 4 bases, with 8 bases sitting between them. CDR3 coding DNA: TGTGCCAGCCGGCGGAGCACTGAAGCTTTCTTT. It specifies CASRRSTEAFF.

This chain links TRBV29-1 with TRBJ2-7; 7 nucleotides agree with TRBD1. The CDR3 is 14 residues long. The germline gives CDR1 SQVTM, CDR2 ANQGSEA. With V trimmed by 3 bases and J by 6 bases, 11 bases remained unmatched. The CDR3 nucleotides are TGCAGCGTTGAGTGTAGACAGGGTGGACTCGAGCAGTACTTC. As protein: CSVECRQGGLEQYF.

The gene calls are TRBV19 and TRBJ2-7; the match to TRBD2 covers 8 bases. The germline CDR1 and CDR2 sequences are LNHDA and SQIVND (reference sequence). The CDR3 has 13 amino acids. V trimming: 6 bases; J trimming: 3 bases; junction bases outside the gene matches: 4. In DNA, the CDR3 is TGTGCCAGTAGGTCCCGGGGGGGCTACGAGCAGTACTTC. Its translation is CASRSRGGYEQYF.

The V call is TRBV4-2, the J call TRBJ1-5; D uncertain. The CDR3 extends over 14 amino acids. CDR1 and CDR2 from the germline V gene are LGHNA and YNFKEQ. V was pared by 1 base and J by 4 bases, with 8 bases between. Written as DNA, the CDR3 is TGTGCCAGCAGCCAAGGGCAGGTGAATCAGCCCCAGCATTTT. Amino acid sequence: CASSQGQVNQPQHF.

V is TRBV6-5 and J is TRBJ2-1; D may match TRBD1 or TRBD2 (7 bases each). The germline V and J ends were trimmed by 11 bases and 2 bases, with 16 bases remaining between them. The CDR3 spans 14 residues. The germline CDR1 and CDR2 sequences are MNHEY and SVGAGI. CDR3 loop: CASQGGVPYNEQFF. The CDR3 DNA follows: TGTGCCTCCCAGGGGGGGGTCCCCTACAATGAGCAGTTCTTC.

The chain recombines TRBV7-3 with TRBJ2-6, with unresolved D. Germline-derived CDR1 and CDR2 are SGHTA and FQGTGA. The CDR3 contains 14 residues. Between the trimmed V and J ends, which lost 1 base and 1 base, there was a span of 2 bases. The CDR3 bases are TGTGCCAGCAGCTTAATTTCTGGGGCCAACGTCCTGACTTTC. Translation gives CASSLISGANVLTF.

This chain connects TRBV20-1 to TRBJ1-2; D not resolved. Trimming took off 6 bases at V and 5 bases at J, with 16 bases between the two ends. There are 13 residues in the CDR3. Germline V lookup: CDR1 DFQATT, CDR2 SNEGSKA (reference sequence). In DNA form, the CDR3 reads TGCAGTGCAGGTTCCGGCAACACGTATGGCTACACCTTC. Protein: CSAGSGNTYGYTF.